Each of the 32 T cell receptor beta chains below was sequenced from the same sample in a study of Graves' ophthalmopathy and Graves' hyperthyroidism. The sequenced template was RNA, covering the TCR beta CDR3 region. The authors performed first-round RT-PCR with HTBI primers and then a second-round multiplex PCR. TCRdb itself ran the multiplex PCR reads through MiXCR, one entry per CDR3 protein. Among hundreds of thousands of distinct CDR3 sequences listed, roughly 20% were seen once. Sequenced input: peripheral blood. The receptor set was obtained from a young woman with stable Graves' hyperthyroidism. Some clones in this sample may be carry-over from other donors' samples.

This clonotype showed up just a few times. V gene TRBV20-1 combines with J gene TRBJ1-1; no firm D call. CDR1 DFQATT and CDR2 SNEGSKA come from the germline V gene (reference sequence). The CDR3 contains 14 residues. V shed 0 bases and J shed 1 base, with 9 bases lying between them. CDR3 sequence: CSARDRRQNTEAFF. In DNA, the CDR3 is TGCAGTGCTAGAGATCGGCGGCAGAACACTGAAGCTTTCTTT.

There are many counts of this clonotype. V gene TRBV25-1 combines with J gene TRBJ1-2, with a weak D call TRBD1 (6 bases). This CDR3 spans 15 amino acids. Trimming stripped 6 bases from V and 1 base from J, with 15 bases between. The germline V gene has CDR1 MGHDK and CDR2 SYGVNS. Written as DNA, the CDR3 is TGTGCCAGCAGGGACAGTCGGCACATTAACTATGGCTACACCTTC. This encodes CASRDSRHINYGYTF.

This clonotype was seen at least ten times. The CDR3 bases are TGTGCCAGCAGCCAAGATCCGAGAGAGAATCAGCCCCAGCATTTT. This gives the protein CASSQDPRENQPQHF. The chain joins TRBV3-1 to TRBJ1-5, with D hard to call. Between the trimmed V and J ends, which lost 0 bases and 4 bases, there was a span of 10 bases. This CDR3 comprises 15 residues. CDR1 is LGHDT, CDR2 YNNKEL, per germline (reference sequence).

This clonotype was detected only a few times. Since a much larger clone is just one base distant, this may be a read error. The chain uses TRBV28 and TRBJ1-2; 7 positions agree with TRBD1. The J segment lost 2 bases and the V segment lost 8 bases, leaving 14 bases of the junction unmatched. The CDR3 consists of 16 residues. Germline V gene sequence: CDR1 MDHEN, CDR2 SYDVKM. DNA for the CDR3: TGTGCCAGCGGTACCAGGGACAGTCTCAGGAACTATGGCTACACCTTC. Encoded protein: CASGTRDSLRNYGYTF.

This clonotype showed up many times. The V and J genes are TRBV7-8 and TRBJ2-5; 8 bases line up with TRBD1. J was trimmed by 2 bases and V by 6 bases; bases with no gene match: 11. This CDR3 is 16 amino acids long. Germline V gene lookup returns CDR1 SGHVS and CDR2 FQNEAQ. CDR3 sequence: CASRTRTGSIQETQYF. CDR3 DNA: TGTGCCAGCAGAACGAGGACAGGGTCGATTCAAGAGACCCAGTACTTC.

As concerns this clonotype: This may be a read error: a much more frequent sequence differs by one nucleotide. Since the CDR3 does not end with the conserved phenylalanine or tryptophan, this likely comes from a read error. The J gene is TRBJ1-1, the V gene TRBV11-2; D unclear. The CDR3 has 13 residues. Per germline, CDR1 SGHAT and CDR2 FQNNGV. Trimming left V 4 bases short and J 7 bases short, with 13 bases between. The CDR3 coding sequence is TGTGCCAGCAGCTATAACCCACTCAATGAAGCTTTCTTG. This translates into CASSYNPLNEAFL.

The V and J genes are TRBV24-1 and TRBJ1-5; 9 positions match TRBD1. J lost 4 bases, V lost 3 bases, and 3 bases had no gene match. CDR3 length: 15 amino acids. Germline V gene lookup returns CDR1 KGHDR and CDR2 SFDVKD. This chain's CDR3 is CATSDRTGVNQPQHF. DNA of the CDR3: TGTGCCACCAGTGATCGGACAGGGGTTAATCAGCCCCAGCATTTT.

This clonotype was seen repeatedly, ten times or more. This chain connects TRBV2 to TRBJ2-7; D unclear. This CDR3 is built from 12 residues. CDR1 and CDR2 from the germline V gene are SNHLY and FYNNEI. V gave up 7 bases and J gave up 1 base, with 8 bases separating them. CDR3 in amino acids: CASIGRSYEQYF. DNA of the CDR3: TGTGCCAGCATTGGCAGATCCTACGAGCAGTACTTC.

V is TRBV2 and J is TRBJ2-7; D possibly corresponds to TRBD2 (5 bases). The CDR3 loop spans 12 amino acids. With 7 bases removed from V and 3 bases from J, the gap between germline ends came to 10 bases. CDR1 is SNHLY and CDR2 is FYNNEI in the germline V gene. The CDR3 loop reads CASKRALYEQYF. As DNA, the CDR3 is TGTGCCAGCAAGAGGGCCCTCTACGAGCAGTACTTC.

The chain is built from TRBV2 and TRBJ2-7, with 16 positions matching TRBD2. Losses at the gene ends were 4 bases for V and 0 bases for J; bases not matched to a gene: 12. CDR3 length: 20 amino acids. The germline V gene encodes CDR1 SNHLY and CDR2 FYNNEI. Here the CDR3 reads CASSAVPGLAGGRGSYEQYF. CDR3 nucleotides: TGTGCCAGCAGTGCAGTACCGGGACTAGCGGGAGGGCGCGGCTCCTACGAGCAGTACTTC.

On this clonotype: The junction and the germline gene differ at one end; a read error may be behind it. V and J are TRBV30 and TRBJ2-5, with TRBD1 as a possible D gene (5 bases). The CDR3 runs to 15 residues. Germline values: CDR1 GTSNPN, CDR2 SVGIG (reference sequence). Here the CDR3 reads CAWSPPAGYQETQCF. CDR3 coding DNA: TGTGCCTGGAGTCCCCCCGCAGGGTACCAAGAGACCCAGTGCTTC.

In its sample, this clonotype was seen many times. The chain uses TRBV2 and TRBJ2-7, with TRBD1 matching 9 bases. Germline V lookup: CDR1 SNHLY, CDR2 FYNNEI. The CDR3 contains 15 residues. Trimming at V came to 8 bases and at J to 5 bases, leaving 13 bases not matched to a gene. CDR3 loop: CASRNSRDRVHEQYF. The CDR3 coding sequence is TGTGCCAGCCGGAACAGCCGGGACAGGGTTCACGAGCAGTACTTC.

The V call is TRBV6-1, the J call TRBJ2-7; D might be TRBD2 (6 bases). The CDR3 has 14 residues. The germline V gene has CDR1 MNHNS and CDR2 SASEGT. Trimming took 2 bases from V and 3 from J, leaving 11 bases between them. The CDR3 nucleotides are TGTGCCAGCAGTGAAAGTCGGACTATCTACGAGCAGTACTTC. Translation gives CASSESRTIYEQYF.

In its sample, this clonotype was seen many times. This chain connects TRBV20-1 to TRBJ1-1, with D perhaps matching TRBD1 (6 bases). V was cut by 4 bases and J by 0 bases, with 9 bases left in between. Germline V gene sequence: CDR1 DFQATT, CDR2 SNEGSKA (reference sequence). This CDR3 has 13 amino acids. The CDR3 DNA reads TGCAGTGCTATTGGACAGCTGAACACTGAAGCTTTCTTT. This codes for CSAIGQLNTEAFF.

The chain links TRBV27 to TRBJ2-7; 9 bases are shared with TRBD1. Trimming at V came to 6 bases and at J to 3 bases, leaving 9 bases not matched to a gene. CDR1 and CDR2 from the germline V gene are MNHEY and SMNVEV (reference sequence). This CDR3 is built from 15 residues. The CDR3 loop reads CASSLRQGEFYEQYF. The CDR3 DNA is TGTGCCAGCAGCCTGAGACAGGGGGAATTCTACGAGCAGTACTTC.

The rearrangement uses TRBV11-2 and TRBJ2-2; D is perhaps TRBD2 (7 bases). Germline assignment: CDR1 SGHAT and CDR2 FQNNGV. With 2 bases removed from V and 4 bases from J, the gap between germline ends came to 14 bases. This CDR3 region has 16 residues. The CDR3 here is CASSLRGGAITGELFF. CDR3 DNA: TGTGCCAGCAGCTTAAGGGGGGGCGCCATCACCGGGGAGCTGTTTTTT. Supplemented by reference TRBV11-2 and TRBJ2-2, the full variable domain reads EAGVAQSPRYKIIEKRQSVAFWCNPISGHATLYWYQQILGQGPKLLIQFQNNGVVDDSQLPKDRFSAERLKGVDSTLKIQPAKLEDSAVYLCASSLRGGAITGELFFGEGSRLTVL.

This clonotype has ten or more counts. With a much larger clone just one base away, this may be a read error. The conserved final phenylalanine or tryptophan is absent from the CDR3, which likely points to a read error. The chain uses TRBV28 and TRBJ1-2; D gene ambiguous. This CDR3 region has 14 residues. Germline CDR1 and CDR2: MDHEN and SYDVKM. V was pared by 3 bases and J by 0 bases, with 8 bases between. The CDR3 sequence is CASSFRSTNYGYTL. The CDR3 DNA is TGTGCCAGCAGTTTTAGAAGCACTAACTATGGCTACACCCTC.

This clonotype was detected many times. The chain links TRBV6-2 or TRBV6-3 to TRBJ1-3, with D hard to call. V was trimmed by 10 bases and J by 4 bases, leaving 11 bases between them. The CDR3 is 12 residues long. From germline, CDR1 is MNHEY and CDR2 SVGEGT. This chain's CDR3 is CATTRNGNTIYF. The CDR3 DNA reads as TGTGCCACCACAAGGAACGGAAACACCATATATTTT.

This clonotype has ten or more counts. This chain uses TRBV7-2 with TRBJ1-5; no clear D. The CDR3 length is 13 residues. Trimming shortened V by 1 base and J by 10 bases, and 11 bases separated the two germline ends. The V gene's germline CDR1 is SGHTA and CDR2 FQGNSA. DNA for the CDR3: TGTGCCAGCAGCTTAGGGCGTATCAGCCCCCAGCATTTT. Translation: CASSLGRISPQHF.

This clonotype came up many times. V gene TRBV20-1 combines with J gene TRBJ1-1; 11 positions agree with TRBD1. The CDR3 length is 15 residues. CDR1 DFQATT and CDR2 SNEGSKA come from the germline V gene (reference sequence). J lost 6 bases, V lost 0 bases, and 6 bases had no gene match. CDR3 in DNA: TGCAGTGCTAGAGACCCCGGACAGGGGGCGGCTGAAGCTTTCTTT. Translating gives CSARDPGQGAAEAFF.

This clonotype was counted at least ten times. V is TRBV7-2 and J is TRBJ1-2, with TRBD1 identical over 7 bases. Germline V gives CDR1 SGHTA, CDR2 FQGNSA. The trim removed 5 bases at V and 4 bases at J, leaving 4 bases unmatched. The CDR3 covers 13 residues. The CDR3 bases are TGTGCCAGCAGCAAACAGGGGAGCTATGGCTACACCTTC. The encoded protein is CASSKQGSYGYTF. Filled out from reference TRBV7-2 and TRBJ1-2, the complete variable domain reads GAGVSQSPSNKVTEKGKDVELRCDPISGHTALYWYRQSLGQGLEFLIYFQGNSAPDKSGLPSDRFSAERTGGSVSTLTIQRTQQEDSAVYLCASSKQGSYGYTFGSGTRLTVV.

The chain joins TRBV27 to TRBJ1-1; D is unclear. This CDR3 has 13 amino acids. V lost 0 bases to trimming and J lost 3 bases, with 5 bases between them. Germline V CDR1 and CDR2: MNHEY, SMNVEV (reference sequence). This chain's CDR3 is CASSLSPYTEAFF. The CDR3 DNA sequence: TGTGCCAGCAGTTTATCCCCGTACACTGAAGCTTTCTTT.

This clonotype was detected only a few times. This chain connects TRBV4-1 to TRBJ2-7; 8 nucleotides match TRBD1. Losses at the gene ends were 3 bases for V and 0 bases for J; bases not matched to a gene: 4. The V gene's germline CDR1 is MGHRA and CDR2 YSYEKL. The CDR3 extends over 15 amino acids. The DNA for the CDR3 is TGCGCCAGCAGCCAGGGGACAGGAAGCTCCTACGAGCAGTACTTC. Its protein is CASSQGTGSSYEQYF.

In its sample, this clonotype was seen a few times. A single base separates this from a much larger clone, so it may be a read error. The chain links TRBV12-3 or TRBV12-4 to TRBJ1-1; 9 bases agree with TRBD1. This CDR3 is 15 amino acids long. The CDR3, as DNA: TGTGCCAGCAGTGAACAGGGGGCCGGTGCCTCTGAAGCTTCCTTT. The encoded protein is CASSEQGAGASEASF.

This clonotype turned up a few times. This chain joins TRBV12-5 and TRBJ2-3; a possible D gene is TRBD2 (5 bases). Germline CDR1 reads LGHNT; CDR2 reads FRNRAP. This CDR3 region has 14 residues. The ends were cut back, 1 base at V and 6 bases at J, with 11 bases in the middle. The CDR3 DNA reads TGTGCTAGTGGTTTGGGTCAAACGGGGGATACGCAGTATTTT. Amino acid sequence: CASGLGQTGDTQYF. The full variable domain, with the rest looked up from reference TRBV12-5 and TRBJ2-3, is DARVTQTPRHKVTEMGQEVTMRCQPILGHNTVFWYRQTMMQGLELLAYFRNRAPLDDSGMPKDRFSAEMPDATLATLKIQPSEPRDSAVYFCASGLGQTGDTQYFGPGTRLTVL.

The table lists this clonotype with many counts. Written as DNA, the CDR3 is TGTGCCAGCAGCTTAGGATCGGACACTGAAGCTTTCTTT. This translates into CASSLGSDTEAFF. The rearrangement uses TRBV7-3 and TRBJ1-1; D gene uncertain. Deletions cut 2 bases from V and 3 bases from J, with 7 bases between. The CDR3 has 13 residues. Germline V CDR1 and CDR2: SGHTA, FQGTGA.

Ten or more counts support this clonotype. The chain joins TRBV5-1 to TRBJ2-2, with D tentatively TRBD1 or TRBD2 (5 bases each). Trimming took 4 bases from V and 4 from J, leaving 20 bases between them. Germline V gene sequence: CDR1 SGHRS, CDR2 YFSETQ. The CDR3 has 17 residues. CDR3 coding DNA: TGCGCCAGCAGCCCCGCCAACCTCGGGACCGCCACCGGGGAGCTGTTTTTT. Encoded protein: CASSPANLGTATGELFF. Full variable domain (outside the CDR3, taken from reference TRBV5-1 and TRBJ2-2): KAGVTQTPRYLIKTRGQQVTLSCSPISGHRSVSWYQQTPGQGLQFLFEYFSETQRNKGNFPGRFSGRQFSNSRSEMNVSTLELGDSALYLCASSPANLGTATGELFFGEGSRLTVL.

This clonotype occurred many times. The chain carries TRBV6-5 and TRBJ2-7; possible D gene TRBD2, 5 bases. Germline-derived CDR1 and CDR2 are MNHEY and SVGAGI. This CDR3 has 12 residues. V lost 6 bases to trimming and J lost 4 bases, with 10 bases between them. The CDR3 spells CASRGGLYEQYF. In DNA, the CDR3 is TGTGCCAGCAGGGGTGGACTTTACGAGCAGTACTTC.

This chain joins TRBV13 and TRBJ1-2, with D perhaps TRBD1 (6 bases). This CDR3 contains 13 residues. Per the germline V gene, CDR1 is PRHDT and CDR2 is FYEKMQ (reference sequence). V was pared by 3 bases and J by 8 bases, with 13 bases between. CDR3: CASSLRQDSGYTF. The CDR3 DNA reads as TGTGCCAGCAGCTTGCGACAGGACTCGGGCTACACCTTC.

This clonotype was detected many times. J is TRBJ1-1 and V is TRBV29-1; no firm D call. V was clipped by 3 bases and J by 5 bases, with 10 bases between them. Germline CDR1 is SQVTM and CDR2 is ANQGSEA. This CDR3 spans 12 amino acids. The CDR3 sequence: CSVDAIQTEAFF. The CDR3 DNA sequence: TGCAGCGTTGATGCGATCCAGACTGAAGCTTTCTTT.

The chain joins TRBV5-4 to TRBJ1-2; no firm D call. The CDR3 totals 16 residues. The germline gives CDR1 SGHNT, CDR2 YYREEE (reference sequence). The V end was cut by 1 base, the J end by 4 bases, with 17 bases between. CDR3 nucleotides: TGTGCCAGCAGCTTGCACAGTCTTCCCCGTGGCTATGGCTACACCTTC. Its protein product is CASSLHSLPRGYGYTF.

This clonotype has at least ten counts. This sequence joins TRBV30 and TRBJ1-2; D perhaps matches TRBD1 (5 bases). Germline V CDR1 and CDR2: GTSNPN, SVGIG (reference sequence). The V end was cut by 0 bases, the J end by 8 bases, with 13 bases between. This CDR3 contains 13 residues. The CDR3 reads CAWSVGGGGGYTF. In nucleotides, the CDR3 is TGTGCCTGGAGTGTCGGCGGCGGGGGGGGCTACACCTTC.